This entry lists 8 T cell receptor beta chains sequenced from one sample in a study of OX40 agonist ivuxolimab in advanced cancers. The data were produced by immunoSEQ multiplex PCR, yet TCRdb's version contains in-frame clones alone and is incomplete. In the table there are about 71,000 clones, 84% of which are singletons. Sequencing used CD4+ or CD8+ T cells sorted from blood, obtained in a trial of the OX40 agonist ivuxolimab. All receptors come from an adult with an advanced solid tumor such as melanoma, head and neck, liver or kidney cancer.

The V and J genes are TRBV30 and TRBJ1-6; 7 nucleotides agree with TRBD1. Trimming removed 0 bases from V and 10 bases from J; junction bases left unmatched: 9. CDR1 and CDR2 (germline): GTSNPN, SVGIG (reference sequence). The CDR3 spans 15 residues. The CDR3: CAWSVDRDIYSPLHF. CDR3 in DNA: TGTGCCTGGAGTGTTGACAGGGACATATACTCACCCCTCCACTTT.

The chain has TRBV5-1 and TRBJ1-2; 9 bases match TRBD1. V trimming: 0 bases; J trimming: 8 bases; junction bases outside the gene matches: 17. From germline, CDR1 is SGHRS and CDR2 YFSETQ. The length of the CDR3 is 18 residues. The CDR3 here is CASSLGAGQGSLTSGYTF. In DNA form, the CDR3 reads TGCGCCAGCAGCTTGGGAGCGGGACAGGGTAGCTTAACTTCGGGCTACACCTTC.

This clone showed up just a few times. The rearrangement uses TRBV7-3 and TRBJ2-5; D uncertain. From germline, CDR1 is SGHTA and CDR2 FQGTGA. The germline V and J ends were trimmed by 5 bases and 2 bases, with 15 bases remaining between them. The CDR3 contains 15 residues. The CDR3 bases are TGTGCCAGCAGCCCCATTGTGGGCAGGCAAGAGACCCAGTACTTC. Its protein product is CASSPIVGRQETQYF.

V usage is TRBV7-8 and J usage is TRBJ2-7; D could derive from TRBD1 or TRBD2 (5 bases each). The CDR3 covers 14 residues. V dropped 2 bases and J dropped 2 bases, with 10 bases sitting between them. Germline V lookup: CDR1 SGHVS, CDR2 FQNEAQ. The CDR3, as DNA: TGTGCCAGCAGCTTAAACGAGGGGCCCTACGAGCAGTACTTC. Residues: CASSLNEGPYEQYF.

V gene TRBV2 combines with J gene TRBJ2-3, with 13 bases identical to TRBD2. The junction had 5 bases not matched to a gene; V was cut back by 6 bases and J by 2 bases. Germline CDR1 and CDR2: SNHLY and FYNNEI. The CDR3 contains 16 residues. CDR3 nucleotides: TGTGCCAGCAGGACTACTAGCGGGGGGGCCACAGATACGCAGTATTTT. Its translation: CASRTTSGGATDTQYF.

The V call is TRBV6-5, the J call TRBJ2-1, with D maybe TRBD1 (6 bases). Germline values: CDR1 MNHEY, CDR2 SVGAGI. V lost 10 bases and J 0 bases, leaving 13 bases between the germline ends. The CDR3 length is 14 residues. CDR3 nucleotides: TGTGCCACGAAGGGGGATAGCTCCTACAATGAGCAGTTCTTC. It translates to CATKGDSSYNEQFF.

The rearrangement uses TRBV7-3 and TRBJ1-6; D is uncertain. The CDR3 is 13 residues long. Trimming removed 5 bases at V and 7 bases at J, with 9 bases between. CDR1 SGHTA and CDR2 FQGTGA come from the germline V gene. CDR3 in amino acids: CASSPSPNSPLHF. The CDR3 coding sequence is TGTGCCAGCAGCCCGTCCCCAAATTCACCCCTCCACTTT.

The rearrangement uses TRBV7-3 and TRBJ2-1; TRBD2 agrees at 13 bases. CDR3 size: 18 residues. Germline V CDR1 and CDR2: SGHTA, FQGTGA. V shed 1 base, J shed 4 bases, and the junction held 7 bases outside the gene matches. The chain's CDR3 is CASSLIPGTSGTYNEQFF. CDR3 coding DNA: TGTGCCAGCAGCTTAATCCCCGGGACTAGCGGGACATACAATGAGCAGTTCTTC.